Sequencing of this T cell receptor beta chain was carried out in a study of CD8 T cells in Susac syndrome. Reverse transcription used roughly 0.45 to 1 ug RNA and random hexamers. TCRdb re-called the immunoSEQ multiplex PCR reads through MiXCR, storing one row per CDR3 protein. Among 130,000 to 150,000 distinct CDR3 sequences listed, around 94% were seen once. The germline V and J ends were trimmed by 2 bases and 3 bases, with 8 bases remaining between them. CDR3 length: 12 residues. Germline V gene sequence: CDR1 GTSNPN, CDR2 SVGIG (reference sequence). The source material was CD4+ T cells from PBMCs. This clonotype originated in a human donor in good health. The V and J genes are TRBV30 and TRBJ2-7; possible D gene TRBD2, 6 bases. DNA of the CDR3: TGTGCCTGGAGTCTAGCGAACTACGAGCAGTACTTC. The encoded protein is CAWSLANYEQYF. The variable domain in full, with the rest retrieved from reference TRBV30 and TRBJ2-7, is SQTIHQWPATLVQPVGSPLSLECTVEGTSNPNLYWYRQAAGRGLQLLFYSVGIGQISSEVPQNLSASRPQDRQFILSSKKLLLSDSGFYLCAWSLANYEQYFGPGTRLTVT.